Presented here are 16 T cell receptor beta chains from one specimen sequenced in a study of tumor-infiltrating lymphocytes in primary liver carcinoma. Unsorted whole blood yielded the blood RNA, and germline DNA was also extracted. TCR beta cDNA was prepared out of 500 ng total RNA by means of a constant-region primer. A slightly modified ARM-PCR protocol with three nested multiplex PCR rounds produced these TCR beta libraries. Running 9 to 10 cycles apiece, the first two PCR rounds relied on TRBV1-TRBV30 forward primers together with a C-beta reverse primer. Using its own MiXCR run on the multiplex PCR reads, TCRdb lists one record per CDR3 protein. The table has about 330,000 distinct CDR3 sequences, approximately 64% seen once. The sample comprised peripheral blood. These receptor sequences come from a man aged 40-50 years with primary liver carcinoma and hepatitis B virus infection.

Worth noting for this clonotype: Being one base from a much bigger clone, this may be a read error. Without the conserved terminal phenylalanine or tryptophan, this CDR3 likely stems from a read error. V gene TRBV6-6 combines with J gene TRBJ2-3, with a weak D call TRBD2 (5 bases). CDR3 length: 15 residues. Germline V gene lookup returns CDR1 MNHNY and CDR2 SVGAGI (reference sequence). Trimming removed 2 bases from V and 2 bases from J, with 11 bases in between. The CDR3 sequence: CASSYQQRFTDTQYL. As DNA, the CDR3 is TGTGCCAGCAGTTACCAGCAGCGGTTCACAGATACGCAGTATTTA.

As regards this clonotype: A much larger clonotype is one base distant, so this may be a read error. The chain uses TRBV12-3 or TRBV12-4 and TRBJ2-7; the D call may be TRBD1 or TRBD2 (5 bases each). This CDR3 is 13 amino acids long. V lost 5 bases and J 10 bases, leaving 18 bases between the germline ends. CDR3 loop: CASSPGPLGDQYF. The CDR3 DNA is TGTGCCAGCAGTCCGGGGCCATTGGGCGACCAGTACTTC.

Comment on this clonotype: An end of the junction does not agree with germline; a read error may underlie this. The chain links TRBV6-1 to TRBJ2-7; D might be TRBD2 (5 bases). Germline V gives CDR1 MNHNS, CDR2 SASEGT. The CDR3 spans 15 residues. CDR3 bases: TGTGCCGGCAGTGAGGACGAGGGTAATTACTACGAGCAGTACTTC. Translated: CAGSEDEGNYYEQYF.

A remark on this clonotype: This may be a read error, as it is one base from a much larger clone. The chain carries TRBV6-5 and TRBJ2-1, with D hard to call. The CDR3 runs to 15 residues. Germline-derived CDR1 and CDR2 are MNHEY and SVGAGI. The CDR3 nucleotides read TGTGCCAACAGTTACATGGGAAGCTCCTACAACGAGCAGTTCTTC. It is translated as CANSYMGSSYNEQFF.

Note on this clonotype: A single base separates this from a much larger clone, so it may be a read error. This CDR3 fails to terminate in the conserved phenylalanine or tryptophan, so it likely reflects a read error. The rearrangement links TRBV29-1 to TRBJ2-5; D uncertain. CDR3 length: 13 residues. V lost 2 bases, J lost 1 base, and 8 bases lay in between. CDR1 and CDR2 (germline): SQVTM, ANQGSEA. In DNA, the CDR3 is TGCAGCGTTGAACAGATAGTCCAAGAGACCCAGTACATC. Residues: CSVEQIVQETQYI.

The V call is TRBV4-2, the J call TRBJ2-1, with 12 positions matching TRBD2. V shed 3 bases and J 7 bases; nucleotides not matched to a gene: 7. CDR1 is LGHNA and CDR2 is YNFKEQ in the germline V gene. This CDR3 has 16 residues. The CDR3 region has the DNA TGTGCCAGCAGCCAGGAACTAGCGGGAGGTGTAAATGAGCAGTTCTTC. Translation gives CASSQELAGGVNEQFF.

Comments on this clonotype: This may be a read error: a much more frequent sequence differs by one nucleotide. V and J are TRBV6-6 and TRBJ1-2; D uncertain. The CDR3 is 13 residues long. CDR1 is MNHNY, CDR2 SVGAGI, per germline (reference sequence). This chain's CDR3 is CVSRYSQDYGYTF. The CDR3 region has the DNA TGTGTCAGCAGATACAGCCAAGACTATGGCTACACCTTC.

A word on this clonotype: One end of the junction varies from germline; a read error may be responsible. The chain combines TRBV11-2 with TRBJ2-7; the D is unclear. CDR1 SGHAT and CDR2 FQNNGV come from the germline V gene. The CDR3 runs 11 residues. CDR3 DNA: TGTCCCAGCAGCTTATCCTGCCAGCAGTACTTC. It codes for CPSSLSCQQYF.

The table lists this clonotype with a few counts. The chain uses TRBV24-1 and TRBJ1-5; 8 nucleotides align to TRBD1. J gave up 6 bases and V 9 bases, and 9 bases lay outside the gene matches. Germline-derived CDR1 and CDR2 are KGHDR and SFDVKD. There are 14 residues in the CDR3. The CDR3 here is CATQGQGLVQPQHF. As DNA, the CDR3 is TGTGCCACCCAAGGACAGGGCCTAGTTCAGCCCCAGCATTTT.

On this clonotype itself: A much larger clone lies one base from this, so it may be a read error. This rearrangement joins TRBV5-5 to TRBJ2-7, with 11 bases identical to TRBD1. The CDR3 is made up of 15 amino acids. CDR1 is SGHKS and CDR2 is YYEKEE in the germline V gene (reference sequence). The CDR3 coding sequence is TGTGCCAGCAGCGCAGGGACAGGGGGTTCCTGCGAGCAGTACTTC. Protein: CASSAGTGGSCEQYF.

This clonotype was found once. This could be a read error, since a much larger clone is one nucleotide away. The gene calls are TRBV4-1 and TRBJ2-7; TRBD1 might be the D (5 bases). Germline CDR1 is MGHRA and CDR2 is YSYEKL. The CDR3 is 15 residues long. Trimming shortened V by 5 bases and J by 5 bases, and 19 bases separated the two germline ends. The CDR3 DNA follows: TGCGCCAGCAGCTCCTCATGGGGTCAGGGCCACGAGCAGTACTTC. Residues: CASSSSWGQGHEQYF.

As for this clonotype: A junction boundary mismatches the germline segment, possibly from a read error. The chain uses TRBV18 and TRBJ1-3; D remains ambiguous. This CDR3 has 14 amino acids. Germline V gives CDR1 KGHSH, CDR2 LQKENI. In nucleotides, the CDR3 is TGTGCCAGCTCAAGGGCCATACCTGGAGACACCATATATTTT. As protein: CASSRAIPGDTIYF.

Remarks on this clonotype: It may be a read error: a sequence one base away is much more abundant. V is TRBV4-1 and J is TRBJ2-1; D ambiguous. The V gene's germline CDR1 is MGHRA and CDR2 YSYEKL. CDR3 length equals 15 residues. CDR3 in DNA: TGCGCCAGCAGCGTCATTGGTGGCTCCTACAATGAGCACTTCTTC. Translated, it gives CASSVIGGSYNEHFF.

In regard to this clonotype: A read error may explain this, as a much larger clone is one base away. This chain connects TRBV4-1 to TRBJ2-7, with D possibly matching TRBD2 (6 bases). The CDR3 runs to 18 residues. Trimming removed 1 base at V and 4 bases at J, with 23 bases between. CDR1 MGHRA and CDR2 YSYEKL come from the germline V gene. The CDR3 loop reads CASSQGPRADGGAYEQYF. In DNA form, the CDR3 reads TGCGCCAGCAGCCAAGGTCCCAGGGCGGACGGCGGGGCATACGAGCAGTACTTC.

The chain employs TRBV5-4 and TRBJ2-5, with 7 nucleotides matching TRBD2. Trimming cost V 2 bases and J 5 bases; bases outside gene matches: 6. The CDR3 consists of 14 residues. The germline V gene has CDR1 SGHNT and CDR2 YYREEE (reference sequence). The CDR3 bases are TGTGCCAGCAGCTTCAGGGCGGGAGTGGAGACCCAGTACTTC. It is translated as CASSFRAGVETQYF.

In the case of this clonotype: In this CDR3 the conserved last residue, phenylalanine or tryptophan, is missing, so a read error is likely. The CDR3 coding sequence is TGTGCCTGGAGCTACTTGACCGATCAGCCCCAGCATGTT. Its translation is CAWSYLTDQPQHV. The chain is built from TRBV30 and TRBJ1-5; D is uncertain. V was cut by 3 bases and J by 5 bases, with 11 bases left in between. This CDR3 spans 13 amino acids. The germline V gene encodes CDR1 GTSNPN and CDR2 SVGIG (reference sequence).